These 11 T cell receptor beta chains were all obtained from the same sample, sequenced in a study of blood T cell repertoires in COVID-19. TCRdb's copy holds only in-frame clones and misses some; the assay was immunoSEQ multiplex PCR. The table has roughly 40,000 clones, roughly 87% seen once. Sequenced: peripheral blood. These TCRs come from a human donor in a cohort sampled during active COVID-19.

In DNA, the CDR3 is TGTGCCAGCCTGAGGACTAGCGGATACAATGAGCAGTTCTTC. This sequence encodes CASLRTSGYNEQFF. The chain has TRBV7-9 and TRBJ2-1, with 10 bases lining up with TRBD2. This CDR3 comprises 14 residues. Germline V CDR1 and CDR2: SEHNR, FQNEAQ (reference sequence). V dropped 8 bases and J dropped 4; count of bases not matched to a gene: 5.

This clone was counted a single time. The chain uses TRBV4-1 and TRBJ1-1; D remains ambiguous. The CDR3 contains 18 residues. Trimming cost V 1 base and J 0 bases, with 18 bases left between them. CDR1 and CDR2 (germline): MGHRA, YSYEKL. CDR3 bases: TGCGCCAGCAGCCAAGCCGGGTCAAGTAGCCCCGTGAACACTGAAGCTTTCTTT. Translation: CASSQAGSSSPVNTEAFF.

The rearrangement joins TRBV6-5 to TRBJ1-3; TRBD1 matches 7 bases. J lost 2 bases, V lost 5 bases, and 0 bases had no gene match. This CDR3 contains 13 residues. Germline V gene data show CDR1 as MNHEY and CDR2 as SVGAGI. As DNA, the CDR3 is TGTGCCAGCAGTCAGGGGGCTGGAAACACCATATATTTT. Amino acid sequence: CASSQGAGNTIYF.

The V gene is TRBV7-9, the J gene TRBJ2-3, with TRBD2 matching 11 bases. J gave up 2 bases and V 5 bases, and 30 bases lay outside the gene matches. The germline V gene encodes CDR1 SEHNR and CDR2 FQNEAQ (reference sequence). CDR3 size: 24 residues. The CDR3 sequence: CASSKHHTTKRLAGGPVFTDTQYF. CDR3 coding DNA: TGTGCCAGCAGCAAACACCACACCACTAAGCGGTTAGCGGGAGGGCCGGTCTTCACAGATACGCAGTATTTT.

The rearrangement joins TRBV19 to TRBJ2-4; 8 nucleotides align to TRBD1. The CDR3 is made up of 16 amino acids. CDR1 is LNHDA and CDR2 is SQIVND in the germline V gene (reference sequence). J gave up 0 bases and V 1 base, and 2 bases lay outside the gene matches. In nucleotides, the CDR3 is TGTGCCAGTAGTATAGGACAGGGGCTAGCCAAAAACATTCAGTACTTC. Translated: CASSIGQGLAKNIQYF. Using reference TRBV19 and TRBJ2-4 for the parts outside the CDR3, the full variable domain is DGGITQSPKYLFRKEGQNVTLSCEQNLNHDAMYWYRQDPGQGLRLIYYSQIVNDFQKGDIAEGYSVSREKKESFPLTVTSAQKNPTAFYLCASSIGQGLAKNIQYFGAGTRLSVL.

CDR3 amino acids: CASRGDTEAFF. The CDR3 nucleotides read TGCGCCAGCAGAGGGGATACTGAAGCTTTCTTT. The V call is TRBV10-1, the J call TRBJ1-1; possible D gene TRBD1, 5 bases. There are 11 residues in the CDR3. With 6 bases removed from V and 5 bases from J, the gap between germline ends came to 7 bases. Germline CDR1 and CDR2: WNHNN and SYGVQD (reference sequence).

The chain has TRBV7-6 and TRBJ2-1; 8 bases map to TRBD1. The J segment lost 8 bases and the V segment lost 6 bases, leaving 9 bases of the junction unmatched. CDR1 is SGHVS, CDR2 FNYEAQ, per germline. This CDR3 region has 14 residues. The DNA of the CDR3 is TGTGCCAGCAGATCTTTGGACAGGGCGGATGAGCAGTTCTTC. Protein sequence: CASRSLDRADEQFF.

The V call is TRBV4-2, the J call TRBJ2-3, with D perhaps TRBD2 (7 bases). Germline CDR1 reads LGHNA; CDR2 reads YNFKEQ. V was trimmed by 5 bases and J by 0 bases, leaving 12 bases between them. This CDR3 is 15 amino acids long. CDR3 residues: CASSVGGVSTDTQYF. CDR3 nucleotide sequence: TGTGCCAGCAGCGTAGGGGGGGTTAGCACAGATACGCAGTATTTT.

The chain combines TRBV25-1 with TRBJ1-5, with a weak D call TRBD1 (6 bases). V lost 5 bases, J lost 4 bases, and 15 bases lay in between. The CDR3 length is 15 residues. Germline loops: CDR1 MGHDK, CDR2 SYGVNS. The CDR3 spells CASSSDRLYNQPQHF. For the CDR3, the DNA is TGTGCCAGCAGTTCCGACAGGTTATATAATCAGCCCCAGCATTTT.

The rearrangement links TRBV5-5 to TRBJ2-6; a weak D match, TRBD2 (5 bases). V gave up 1 base and J gave up 0 bases, with 11 bases separating them. Germline loops: CDR1 SGHKS, CDR2 YYEKEE (reference sequence). The CDR3 length is 17 residues. CDR3 protein: CASSLQVGDSGANVLTF. The CDR3, as DNA: TGTGCCAGCAGCTTGCAGGTCGGGGACTCTGGGGCCAACGTCCTGACTTTC.

The CDR3 DNA is TGCGCCAGCAGCCAACCCCTAGCCGGAGGCGCCGGGGAGCTGTTTTTT. Amino acids: CASSQPLAGGAGELFF. The chain employs TRBV4-1 and TRBJ2-2; a possible D gene is TRBD2 (5 bases). The CDR3 is made up of 16 amino acids. V dropped 2 bases and J dropped 6 bases, with 16 bases sitting between them. CDR1 MGHRA and CDR2 YSYEKL come from the germline V gene.